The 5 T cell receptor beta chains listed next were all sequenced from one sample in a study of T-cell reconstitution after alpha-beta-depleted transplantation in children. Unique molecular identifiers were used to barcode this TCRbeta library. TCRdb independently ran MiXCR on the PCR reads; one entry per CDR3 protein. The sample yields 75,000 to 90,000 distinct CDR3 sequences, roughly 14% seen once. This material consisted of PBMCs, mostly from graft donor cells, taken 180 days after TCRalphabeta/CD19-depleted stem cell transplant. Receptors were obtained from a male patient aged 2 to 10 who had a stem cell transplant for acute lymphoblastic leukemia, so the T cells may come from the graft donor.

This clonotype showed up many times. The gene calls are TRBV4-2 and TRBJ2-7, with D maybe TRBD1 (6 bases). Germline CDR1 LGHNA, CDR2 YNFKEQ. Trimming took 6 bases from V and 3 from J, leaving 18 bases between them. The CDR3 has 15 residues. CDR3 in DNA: TGTGCCAGCAGTCTAGCCGGGGCAGGGGACTACGAGCAGTACTTC. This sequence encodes CASSLAGAGDYEQYF.

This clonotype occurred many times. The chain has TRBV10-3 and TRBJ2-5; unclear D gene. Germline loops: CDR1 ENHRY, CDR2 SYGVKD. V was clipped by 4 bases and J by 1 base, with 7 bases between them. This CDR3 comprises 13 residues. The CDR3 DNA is TGTGCCATCAGTGTTGGATTCCAAGAGACCCAGTACTTC. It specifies CAISVGFQETQYF.

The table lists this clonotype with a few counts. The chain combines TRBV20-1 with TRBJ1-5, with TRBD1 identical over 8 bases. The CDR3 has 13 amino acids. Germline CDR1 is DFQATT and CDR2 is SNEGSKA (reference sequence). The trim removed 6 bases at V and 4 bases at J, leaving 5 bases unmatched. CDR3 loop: CSAKGQVNQPQHF. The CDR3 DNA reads TGCAGTGCCAAGGGACAGGTGAATCAGCCCCAGCATTTT.

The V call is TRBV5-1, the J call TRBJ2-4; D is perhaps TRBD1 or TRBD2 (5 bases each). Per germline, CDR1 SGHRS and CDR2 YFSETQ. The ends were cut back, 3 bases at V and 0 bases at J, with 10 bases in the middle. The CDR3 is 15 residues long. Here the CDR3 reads CASSSRGLAKNIQYF. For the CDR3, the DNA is TGCGCCAGCAGCTCCCGGGGCTTAGCCAAAAACATTCAGTACTTC. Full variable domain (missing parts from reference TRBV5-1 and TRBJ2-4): KAGVTQTPRYLIKTRGQQVTLSCSPISGHRSVSWYQQTPGQGLQFLFEYFSETQRNKGNFPGRFSGRQFSNSRSEMNVSTLELGDSALYLCASSSRGLAKNIQYFGAGTRLSVL.

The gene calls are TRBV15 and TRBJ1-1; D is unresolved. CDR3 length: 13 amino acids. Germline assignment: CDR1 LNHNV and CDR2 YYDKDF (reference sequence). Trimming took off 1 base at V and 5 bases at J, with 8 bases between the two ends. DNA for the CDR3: TGTGCCACCAGCAGAGTGGTTGTGACTGAAGCTTTCTTT. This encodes CATSRVVVTEAFF.